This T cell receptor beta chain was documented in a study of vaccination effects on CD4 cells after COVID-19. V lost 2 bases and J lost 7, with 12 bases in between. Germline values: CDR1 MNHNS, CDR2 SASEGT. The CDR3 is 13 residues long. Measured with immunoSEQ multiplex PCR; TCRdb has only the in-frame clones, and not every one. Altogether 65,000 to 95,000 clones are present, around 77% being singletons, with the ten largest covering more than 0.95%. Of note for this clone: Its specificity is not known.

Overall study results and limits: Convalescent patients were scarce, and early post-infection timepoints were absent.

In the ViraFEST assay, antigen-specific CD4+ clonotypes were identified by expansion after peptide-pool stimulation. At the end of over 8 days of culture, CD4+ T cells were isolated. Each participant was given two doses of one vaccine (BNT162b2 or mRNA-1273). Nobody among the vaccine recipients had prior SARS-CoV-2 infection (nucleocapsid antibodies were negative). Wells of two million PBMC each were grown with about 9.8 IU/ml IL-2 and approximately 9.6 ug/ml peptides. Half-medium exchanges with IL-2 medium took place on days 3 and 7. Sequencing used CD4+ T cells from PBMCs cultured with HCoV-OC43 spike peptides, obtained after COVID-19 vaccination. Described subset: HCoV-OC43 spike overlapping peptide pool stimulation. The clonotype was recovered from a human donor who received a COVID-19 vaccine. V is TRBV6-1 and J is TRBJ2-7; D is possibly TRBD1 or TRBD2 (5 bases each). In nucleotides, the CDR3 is TGTGCCAGCAGTGAATGGGACGGAGAAGAGCAGTACGTC. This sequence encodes CASSEWDGEEQYV.